These 28 T cell receptor beta chains were all obtained from the same sample, sequenced in a study of cytomegalovirus exposure and HLA in healthy donors. The PCR ran on 60 Vbeta and 13 Jbeta primers. Profiled with immunoSEQ multiplex PCR; TCRdb holds only in-frame clones, not every one. The table records about 140,000 clones, 70% to 85% of them present only once. The sequenced material came from PBMCs. These receptor sequences come from a woman between 50 and 59 years old in good health and CMV-seropositive.

This chain connects TRBV18 to TRBJ2-5; 11 positions match TRBD1. The germline V gene encodes CDR1 KGHSH and CDR2 LQKENI. V shed 1 base and J 2 bases; nucleotides not matched to a gene: 0. The CDR3 totals 15 residues. The CDR3 bases are TGTGCCAGCTCACCACGGGACAGGGGGCAAGAGACCCAGTACTTC. Translating it yields CASSPRDRGQETQYF.

The chain is built from TRBV11-2 and TRBJ1-5; 10 bases line up with TRBD1. This CDR3 contains 16 residues. The V segment lost 3 bases and the J segment 5 bases; nucleotides outside the gene matches: 7. The V gene's germline CDR1 is SGHAT and CDR2 FQNNGV. The CDR3 protein is CASSLGRQGADQPQHF. The CDR3 DNA reads TGTGCCAGCAGCTTGGGTCGACAGGGGGCGGATCAGCCCCAGCATTTT.

V usage is TRBV18 and J usage is TRBJ1-1; D possibly corresponds to TRBD1 (6 bases). Trimming cost V 3 bases and J 8 bases, with 16 bases left between them. Germline V gene lookup returns CDR1 KGHSH and CDR2 LQKENI. There are 14 residues in the CDR3. The CDR3 sequence is CASSPLLRTEEAFF. CDR3 DNA sequence: TGTGCCAGCTCACCTCTTCTACGGACAGAGGAAGCTTTCTTT.

This clone was seen just once. V and J are TRBV5-4 and TRBJ2-3; D is undetermined. Germline V gives CDR1 SGHNT, CDR2 YYREEE (reference sequence). The CDR3 length is 13 residues. V gave up 0 bases and J gave up 5 bases, with 7 bases separating them. CDR3 sequence reads: CASSLDTGDTQYF. For the CDR3, the DNA is TGTGCCAGCAGCTTGGACACGGGAGATACGCAGTATTTT. Complete variable domain (other parts from reference TRBV5-4 and TRBJ2-3): ETGVTQSPTHLIKTRGQQVTLRCSSQSGHNTVSWYQQALGQGPQFIFQYYREEENGRGNFPPRFSGLQFPNYSSELNVNALELDDSALYLCASSLDTGDTQYFGPGTRLTVL.

The gene calls are TRBV4-3 and TRBJ1-1; 11 bases match TRBD1. CDR1 is LGHNA, CDR2 YSLEER, per germline. The CDR3 is 16 amino acids. Unmatched junction bases numbered 9, after V lost 0 bases and J lost 9 bases. The DNA of the CDR3 is TGCGCCAGCAGCCAAGATCGATCGGGACAGGGGGTAAAAGCTTTCTTT. It codes for CASSQDRSGQGVKAFF.

This clone was detected once. One end of the junction is discordant with germline, which a read error may explain. This chain uses TRBV11-3 with TRBJ2-1; 13 bases are shared with TRBD2. This CDR3 comprises 16 residues. Germline CDR1 SGHNT, CDR2 YENEEA. The CDR3 sequence is CVSSLRTSGGYNEQFF. Written as DNA, the CDR3 is TGTGTCAGCAGCCTCAGGACTAGCGGGGGATACAATGAGCAGTTCTTC.

This clone turned up a few times. The V call is TRBV5-1, the J call TRBJ1-1, with TRBD1 as a possible D gene (5 bases). V was clipped by 2 bases and J by 1 base, with 18 bases between them. The CDR3 spans 17 residues. Looked up from germline, CDR1 is SGHRS and CDR2 is YFSETQ. The CDR3 reads CASSLNAGREANTEAFF. CDR3 DNA: TGCGCCAGCAGCTTAAATGCAGGGAGGGAGGCGAACACTGAAGCTTTCTTT.

The chain couples TRBV15 to TRBJ2-2; maybe TRBD1 (5 bases). Per the germline V gene, CDR1 is LNHNV and CDR2 is YYDKDF (reference sequence). With 0 bases removed from V and 5 bases from J, the gap between germline ends came to 7 bases. The CDR3 runs 14 residues. The CDR3 spells CATSRERGTGELFF. CDR3 sequence (DNA): TGTGCCACCAGCAGAGAAAGGGGAACCGGGGAGCTGTTTTTT.

This chain links TRBV19 with TRBJ2-3; TRBD2 matches at 7 bases. V dropped 6 bases and J dropped 7; count of bases not matched to a gene: 13. The CDR3 spans 15 residues. Germline-derived CDR1 and CDR2 are LNHDA and SQIVND (reference sequence). CDR3 region: CASSTGPGSGYTQYF. CDR3 in DNA: TGTGCCAGTAGCACCGGACCCGGTAGCGGGTATACGCAGTATTTT.

The chain recombines TRBV19 with TRBJ1-4, with a weak D call TRBD1 (6 bases). Looked up from germline, CDR1 is LNHDA and CDR2 is SQIVND (reference sequence). The germline V and J ends were trimmed by 5 bases and 4 bases, with 14 bases remaining between them. The CDR3 runs to 15 residues. The CDR3 nucleotides are TGTGCCAGTAGTCCGGCAGGGGCCCTTAATGAAAAACTGTTTTTT. This encodes CASSPAGALNEKLFF.

The gene calls are TRBV11-2 and TRBJ2-2; a possible D gene is TRBD1 (5 bases). The CDR3 spans 15 residues. V was shortened by 1 base and J by 4 bases, with 10 bases between the two germline ends. CDR1 and CDR2 (germline): SGHAT, FQNNGV. CDR3 in amino acids: CASSLARVGTGELFF. The DNA for the CDR3 is TGTGCCAGCAGCTTAGCCAGGGTAGGCACCGGGGAGCTGTTTTTT.

The V call is TRBV9, the J call TRBJ2-5; 8 bases match TRBD1. The CDR3 is made up of 15 amino acids. Germline values: CDR1 SGDLS, CDR2 YYNGEE. The V segment lost 0 bases and the J segment 3 bases; nucleotides outside the gene matches: 4. In DNA, the CDR3 is TGTGCCAGCAGCGTAGTAGCAGGGGGCAAAGAGACCCAGTACTTC. Protein product: CASSVVAGGKETQYF.

The chain employs TRBV4-2 and TRBJ2-2; D might be TRBD1 (6 bases). The CDR3 length is 20 residues. Germline V CDR1 and CDR2: LGHNA, YNFKEQ. The V gene lost 0 bases and the J gene lost 8 bases, with 28 bases spanning the gap. The CDR3 sequence is CASSQEGRRTVGSFSGELFF. As DNA, the CDR3 is TGTGCCAGCAGCCAAGAAGGCCGGCGGACAGTAGGGTCCTTTTCGGGGGAGCTGTTTTTT.

This clone has more than one count but fewer than ten. This chain joins TRBV19 and TRBJ1-4, with a tentative D call TRBD1 (6 bases). CDR3 size: 17 residues. V lost 5 bases, J lost 2 bases, and 18 bases lay in between. CDR1 and CDR2 (germline): LNHDA, SQIVND (reference sequence). CDR3 in amino acids: CASSFTDQQGTNEKLFF. The CDR3 DNA reads TGTGCCAGTAGTTTCACCGATCAACAGGGTACTAATGAAAAACTGTTTTTT.

The rearrangement links TRBV29-1 to TRBJ1-1, with D tentatively TRBD1 (5 bases). Per the germline V gene, CDR1 is SQVTM and CDR2 is ANQGSEA. This CDR3 contains 14 residues. V was shortened by 1 base and J by 4 bases, with 13 bases between the two germline ends. The CDR3 sequence: CSVEVGSGGTEAFF. CDR3 nucleotide sequence: TGCAGCGTTGAAGTAGGATCCGGGGGCACTGAAGCTTTCTTT.

This clone showed up just a few times. The V and J genes are TRBV30 and TRBJ1-6, with D possibly matching TRBD1 (5 bases). V lost 0 bases to trimming and J lost 9 bases, with 9 bases between them. This CDR3 contains 13 residues. CDR1 GTSNPN and CDR2 SVGIG come from the germline V gene (reference sequence). In DNA, the CDR3 is TGTGCCTGGAGTGTACAAGGGGTTTCACCCCTCCACTTT. Protein: CAWSVQGVSPLHF.

This rearrangement joins TRBV28 to TRBJ1-2, with TRBD1 as a possible D gene (6 bases). V was shortened by 2 bases and J by 5 bases, with 12 bases between the two germline ends. CDR3 size: 14 residues. The V gene's germline CDR1 is MDHEN and CDR2 SYDVKM. CDR3 amino acids: CASSLVGRGYGYTF. The CDR3 nucleotides are TGTGCCAGCAGTTTAGTAGGCAGGGGATATGGCTACACCTTC.

The chain uses TRBV4-3 and TRBJ1-2; D call uncertain. Germline V gene lookup returns CDR1 LGHNA and CDR2 YSLEER. V was trimmed by 4 bases and J by 7 bases, leaving 19 bases between them. CDR3 length: 15 amino acids. In nucleotides, the CDR3 is TGCGCCAGCAGCCTCCTCTCGAGGGATCCGGGTGGCTACACCTTC. Protein product: CASSLLSRDPGGYTF.

This clone was observed a few times. The junction and the germline gene differ at one end; a read error may be behind it. The gene calls are TRBV7-7 and TRBJ1-6; TRBD1 matches at 7 bases. The CDR3 has 15 residues. From germline, CDR1 is SSHAT and CDR2 FNYEAQ (reference sequence). The CDR3 region has the DNA TGTGCTAGCAGCTTTCTGACAGGGATGAATTCACCCCTCCACTTT. This translates into CASSFLTGMNSPLHF.

The V call is TRBV7-3, the J call TRBJ2-3; 13 bases line up with TRBD2. The CDR3 sequence is 16 residues long. The V and J ends lost 4 bases and 6 bases, in that order; junction bases with no gene match: 7. CDR1 and CDR2 from the germline V gene are SGHTA and FQGTGA. CDR3 nucleotide sequence: TGTGCCAGCAGCTCCCGGACTAGCGGGGGATTTGATACGCAGTATTTT. Translating gives CASSSRTSGGFDTQYF.

This clone was seen only once. The chain recombines TRBV2 with TRBJ1-1; D gene uncertain. This CDR3 has 16 amino acids. Trimming took 8 bases from V and 0 from J, leaving 19 bases between them. Germline CDR1 SNHLY, CDR2 FYNNEI. This chain's CDR3 is CASGEAKGTMNTEAFF. As DNA, the CDR3 is TGTGCCAGCGGAGAGGCTAAAGGTACCATGAACACTGAAGCTTTCTTT.

This clone was counted between two and nine times. This chain connects TRBV5-5 to TRBJ1-6; D gene ambiguous. V was clipped by 1 base and J by 9 bases, with 14 bases between them. The CDR3 consists of 15 residues. Germline loops: CDR1 SGHKS, CDR2 YYEKEE (reference sequence). CDR3 region: CASSLWEGASSPLHF. In DNA form, the CDR3 reads TGTGCCAGCAGCTTGTGGGAGGGAGCAAGTTCACCCCTCCACTTT. Drawing the rest from reference TRBV5-5 and TRBJ1-6, the complete variable domain is DAGVTQSPTHLIKTRGQQVTLRCSPISGHKSVSWYQQVLGQGPQFIFQYYEKEERGRGNFPDRFSARQFPNYSSELNVNALLLGDSALYLCASSLWEGASSPLHFGNGTRLTVT.

V and J are TRBV29-1 and TRBJ2-2; 9 bases agree with TRBD1. The CDR3 spans 14 residues. The junction had 6 bases not matched to a gene; V was cut back by 7 bases and J by 3 bases. Germline CDR1 is SQVTM and CDR2 is ANQGSEA. CDR3 bases: TGCAGCGGGGCCGGGACAGGGTACACCGGGGAGCTGTTTTTT. Protein sequence: CSGAGTGYTGELFF.

This clone was seen a handful of times. The chain recombines TRBV2 with TRBJ1-6; no clear D gene. Trimming removed 5 bases from V and 13 bases from J, with 21 bases in between. CDR3 size: 15 residues. The V gene's germline CDR1 is SNHLY and CDR2 FYNNEI. The CDR3 DNA sequence: TGTGCCAGCAGTCGGGAGCCCTCCTTATCTGCGCCCCTCCACTTT. It specifies CASSREPSLSAPLHF.

The chain employs TRBV5-1 and TRBJ2-1; D might be TRBD1 (6 bases). Trimming removed 3 bases from V and 0 bases from J, with 16 bases in between. Germline V lookup: CDR1 SGHRS, CDR2 YFSETQ. The CDR3 covers 17 residues. As DNA, the CDR3 is TGCGCCAGCAGCTCGTACCACAGGGAGAGCTCCTACAATGAGCAGTTCTTC. This encodes CASSSYHRESSYNEQFF.

The chain is built from TRBV7-8 and TRBJ1-4; D might be TRBD1 (5 bases). The germline V gene encodes CDR1 SGHVS and CDR2 FQNEAQ. V was shortened by 5 bases and J by 5 bases, with 12 bases between the two germline ends. This CDR3 spans 14 amino acids. The chain's CDR3 is CASSGEGINEKLFF. In nucleotides, the CDR3 is TGTGCCAGCAGCGGGGAGGGGATAAATGAAAAACTGTTTTTT.

CDR3 sequence: CASSLFRDNTEAFF. In DNA, the CDR3 is TGTGCCAGCAGTTTATTCCGGGACAATACTGAAGCTTTCTTT. This chain links TRBV28 with TRBJ1-1; TRBD1 might be the D (6 bases). Germline CDR1 and CDR2: MDHEN and SYDVKM. V gave up 1 base and J gave up 5 bases, with 11 bases separating them. The CDR3 totals 14 residues.

V gene TRBV5-6 combines with J gene TRBJ1-1, with TRBD1 matching over 7 bases. This CDR3 region has 14 residues. V dropped 5 bases and J dropped 5; count of bases not matched to a gene: 9. Per germline, CDR1 SGHDT and CDR2 YYEEEE. DNA of the CDR3: TGTGCCAGCAGATTTGGAAGGGGGCGAACTGAAGCTTTCTTT. It encodes CASRFGRGRTEAFF.